Below are 20 T cell receptor beta chains sequenced from a single sample in a study of T-cell memory formation after mild COVID-19. Using its own MiXCR run on the 5' RACE reads, TCRdb lists one record per CDR3 protein. The data contain roughly 510,000 distinct CDR3 sequences, roughly 17% of them singletons. Sequenced material: PBMCs or a T cell subset sorted from them (not recorded which). These receptor sequences come from an adult woman who had mild COVID-19 (a few samples of this study predate the infection). Cell type and time point are not known.

The rearrangement joins TRBV4-1 to TRBJ1-2, with D possibly matching TRBD1 (5 bases). V was pared by 1 base and J by 2 bases, with 8 bases between. The germline V gene has CDR1 MGHRA and CDR2 YSYEKL. The CDR3 length is 14 residues. Written as DNA, the CDR3 is TGCGCCAGCAGCCAAGGACAGCAGAACTATGGCTACACCTTC. Encoded protein: CASSQGQQNYGYTF.

The chain combines TRBV7-9 with TRBJ2-7, with D possibly TRBD2 on 6 matching bases. This CDR3 is built from 16 residues. V lost 0 bases and J lost 3, with 15 bases in between. Per the germline V gene, CDR1 is SEHNR and CDR2 is FQNEAQ (reference sequence). Here the CDR3 reads CASSLAPGNGGYEQYF. The CDR3 nucleotides are TGTGCCAGCAGCTTAGCGCCCGGGAACGGGGGCTACGAGCAGTACTTC.

The rearrangement joins TRBV7-8 to TRBJ1-5; a possible D gene is TRBD1 (6 bases). Trimming pared 4 bases from V and 4 bases from J, leaving 20 bases between. The CDR3 is made up of 17 amino acids. The germline V gene has CDR1 SGHVS and CDR2 FQNEAQ. The CDR3 DNA reads as TGTGCCAGCAGCTCTCGACAGGAGGATCCTTTAAATCAGCCCCAGCATTTT. It yields the protein CASSSRQEDPLNQPQHF.

The chain has TRBV19 and TRBJ1-1; D remains unclear. V lost 1 base and J 1 base, leaving 4 bases between the germline ends. The CDR3 is 13 residues long. Germline V gene lookup returns CDR1 LNHDA and CDR2 SQIVND (reference sequence). CDR3 in amino acids: CASSIGQNTEAFF. CDR3 nucleotide sequence: TGTGCCAGTAGTATAGGACAGAACACTGAAGCTTTCTTT.

This clonotype appeared a few times. The rearrangement joins TRBV9 to TRBJ2-1; D might be TRBD2 (7 bases). This CDR3 spans 17 amino acids. Germline V gene data show CDR1 as SGDLS and CDR2 as YYNGEE. V was trimmed by 3 bases and J by 4 bases, leaving 20 bases between them. CDR3 residues: CASSAGGGLADYNEQFF. CDR3 in DNA: TGTGCCAGCAGCGCCGGAGGGGGGCTAGCGGATTACAATGAGCAGTTCTTC.

This clonotype was found many times. This chain links TRBV14 with TRBJ1-2; no reliable D call. CDR1 and CDR2 from the germline V gene are SGHDN and FVKESK. V was shortened by 0 bases and J by 4 bases, with 9 bases between the two germline ends. The CDR3 contains 14 residues. CDR3 sequence (DNA): TGTGCCAGCAGCCAAGATGGGAGGATCTATGGCTACACCTTC. This gives the protein CASSQDGRIYGYTF.

This clonotype was counted a few times. The V gene is TRBV4-2, the J gene TRBJ2-1, with D unclear. The length of the CDR3 is 13 residues. CDR1 LGHNA and CDR2 YNFKEQ come from the germline V gene. The V gene lost 1 base and the J gene lost 8 bases, with 9 bases spanning the gap. The DNA of the CDR3 is TGTGCCAGCAGCCAAGGGCAGACCGATGAGCAGTTCTTC. Translating gives CASSQGQTDEQFF.

This clonotype was seen a few times. CDR3 amino acids: CASSYGQADYSPLHF. The CDR3 nucleotides are TGCGCCAGCAGCTACGGACAGGCCGATTATTCACCCCTCCACTTT. V gene TRBV5-1 combines with J gene TRBJ1-6, with 7 bases fitting TRBD1. The CDR3 sequence is 15 residues long. Germline V gene data show CDR1 as SGHRS and CDR2 as YFSETQ. After removal of 3 bases from V and 8 bases from J, the junction contained 8 bases not matched to a gene.

This clonotype occurred a few times. The chain combines TRBV7-3 with TRBJ1-1, with a tentative D call TRBD1 (6 bases). The CDR3 extends over 14 amino acids. Trimming left V 5 bases short and J 1 base short, with 11 bases between. CDR1 SGHTA and CDR2 FQGTGA come from the germline V gene. Here the CDR3 reads CASSPGAANTEAFF. The CDR3 nucleotides are TGTGCCAGCAGCCCAGGGGCCGCGAACACTGAAGCTTTCTTT.

The chain has TRBV4-3 and TRBJ2-1; tentative D call: TRBD2 (5 bases). From germline, CDR1 is LGHNA and CDR2 YSLEER. V lost 3 bases and J 5 bases, leaving 14 bases between the germline ends. CDR3 length: 15 residues. DNA of the CDR3: TGCGCCAGCAGCCAGGTCTCGGGGTGGGACAATGAGCAGTTCTTC. Translating gives CASSQVSGWDNEQFF.

The sample holds a few counts of this clonotype. The chain links TRBV27 to TRBJ1-5, with 8 positions matching TRBD1. CDR1 MNHEY and CDR2 SMNVEV come from the germline V gene (reference sequence). Unmatched junction bases numbered 4, after V lost 0 bases and J lost 3 bases. This CDR3 spans 16 amino acids. The CDR3 sequence: CASSLSGQGYNQPQHF. The DNA for the CDR3 is TGTGCCAGCAGTTTATCAGGACAGGGATACAATCAGCCCCAGCATTTT.

The chain combines TRBV29-1 with TRBJ2-7; TRBD1 might be the D (5 bases). This CDR3 comprises 11 residues. V was shortened by 1 base and J by 6 bases, with 7 bases between the two germline ends. Germline loops: CDR1 SQVTM, CDR2 ANQGSEA. DNA for the CDR3: TGCAGCGTTGAAGGTAGGGGCGAGCAGTACTTC. It translates to CSVEGRGEQYF.

The CDR3: CAWSVQGTLSTDTQYF. Written as DNA, the CDR3 is TGTGCCTGGAGTGTACAAGGGACACTTAGCACAGATACGCAGTATTTT. The rearrangement uses TRBV30 and TRBJ2-3; D is possibly TRBD1 (6 bases). V lost 0 bases to trimming and J lost 0 bases, with 13 bases between them. Germline CDR1 and CDR2: GTSNPN and SVGIG (reference sequence). The CDR3 sequence is 16 residues long.

The chain carries TRBV4-1 and TRBJ1-1; D gene unclear. Per germline, CDR1 MGHRA and CDR2 YSYEKL. V was clipped by 1 base and J by 3 bases, with 9 bases between them. The CDR3 extends over 14 amino acids. CDR3 sequence: CASSQVVGDTEAFF. As DNA, the CDR3 is TGCGCCAGCAGCCAAGTGGTAGGAGACACTGAAGCTTTCTTT.

This chain joins TRBV12-3 or TRBV12-4 and TRBJ1-1; D might be TRBD1 (5 bases). V lost 4 bases and J lost 0, with 15 bases in between. This CDR3 is built from 16 residues. CDR3 in DNA: TGTGCCAGCAGTTCAAATTGGGGGAACATGAACACTGAAGCTTTCTTT. This sequence encodes CASSSNWGNMNTEAFF.

Only a few counts were recorded for this clonotype. The chain recombines TRBV11-2 with TRBJ1-1, with 9 bases that match TRBD1. CDR1 SGHAT and CDR2 FQNNGV come from the germline V gene. Trimming at V came to 5 bases and at J to 1 base, leaving 5 bases not matched to a gene. The CDR3 has 15 residues. The CDR3 spells CASSEQGAQNTEAFF. The CDR3 nucleotides are TGTGCCAGCAGCGAACAGGGGGCTCAGAACACTGAAGCTTTCTTT.

This chain joins TRBV12-3 or TRBV12-4 and TRBJ1-2; 7 bases map to TRBD1. With V trimmed by 6 bases and J by 3 bases, 16 bases remained unmatched. The CDR3 consists of 17 residues. The CDR3 nucleotides read TGTGCCAGCAGCCGTAGTTATCAGGGGGATTCCTACTATGGCTACACCTTC. It translates to CASSRSYQGDSYYGYTF.

The chain combines TRBV5-1 with TRBJ1-1; no firm D call. Germline V lookup: CDR1 SGHRS, CDR2 YFSETQ. The CDR3 has 14 amino acids. Trimming pared 4 bases from V and 0 bases from J, leaving 10 bases between. CDR3: CASSPSGVNTEAFF. CDR3 in DNA: TGCGCCAGCAGCCCGAGTGGAGTGAACACTGAAGCTTTCTTT.

This chain connects TRBV7-2 to TRBJ2-3, with TRBD1 matching over 10 bases. Per the germline V gene, CDR1 is SGHTA and CDR2 is FQGNSA. The CDR3 is 17 amino acids. V dropped 3 bases and J dropped 3; count of bases not matched to a gene: 9. CDR3 nucleotide sequence: TGTGCCAGCAGCTTGGGCCTGACAGGGGGCATGACAGATACGCAGTATTTT. Translation: CASSLGLTGGMTDTQYF.

The rearrangement links TRBV7-2 to TRBJ2-7; no definite D call. CDR3 size: 14 residues. Trimming cost V 7 bases and J 0 bases, with 13 bases left between them. Germline lookup yields CDR1 SGHTA and CDR2 FQGNSA. CDR3 in DNA: TGTGCCAGCAAGGCAGATCTGGGCTCCTACGAGCAGTACTTC. Translated: CASKADLGSYEQYF.